Listed here is a single T cell receptor beta chain. Its target is not known. This CDR3 has 16 residues. CDR1 is SGHKS, CDR2 YYEKEE, per germline (reference sequence). Trimming stripped 4 bases from V and 0 bases from J, with 11 bases between. Clones were sequenced by immunoSEQ multiplex PCR, and TCRdb holds only the in-frame ones, with some missing. The table records 300,000 to 350,000 clones, around 84% of them present only once. These data belong to a study of Ad26.COV2.S vaccination and SARS-CoV-2 variants. Study as a whole: Enrolled in COV1001, the donor was in the Ad26.COV2.S trial arm, which received the vaccine. Once or twice, 56 days apart, Ad26.COV2.S was delivered intramuscularly. Study-wide results and caveats: Non-spike TCR breadth did not differ much between vaccine and placebo recipients. The analyses of TCR breadth and depth may have understated the size of total T cell responses.

Treatment described: about 20 received Ad26.COV2.S at low or high dose, single or two shots; 5 received placebo; per-sample allocation not given. After the first vaccine or placebo injection, samples were drawn on day 63. This rearrangement joins TRBV5-5 to TRBJ1-6; no firm D call. This sequence originates from a person between 18 and 60 years old who received the Ad26.COV2.S COVID-19 vaccine or a placebo. Source: peripheral blood, taken in a trial of Ad26.COV2.S vaccine versus placebo. The CDR3 region has the DNA TGTGCCAGCAGCCTAGGAGGGAGCTCCTATAATTCACCCCTCCACTTT. Its translation: CASSLGGSSYNSPLHF.